The 20 T cell receptor beta chains in this list originate from one sample, sequenced in a study of T cells in Graves' hyperthyroidism and ophthalmopathy. Amplification of TCR beta CDR3 regions used RNA as the template. TCR CDR3 regions were first amplified by RT-PCR with HTBI primers. TCRdb re-analysed the multiplex PCR reads in MiXCR, keeping a single row per CDR3 protein. The table lists hundreds of thousands of distinct CDR3 sequences, less than 25% of them singletons, with 34% in the top ten. The specimen was blood. These receptors came from a man aged 25-45 years with Graves' ophthalmopathy.

This clonotype was seen only a few times. J is TRBJ2-1 and V is TRBV7-9; 10 bases match TRBD1. This CDR3 has 15 amino acids. V lost 4 bases, J lost 5 bases, and 5 bases stayed unmatched. Germline CDR1 and CDR2: SEHNR and FQNEAQ (reference sequence). The CDR3 here is CASSWEGTGDNEQFF. DNA of the CDR3: TGTGCCAGCAGCTGGGAAGGGACAGGGGACAATGAGCAGTTCTTC. Supplemented by reference TRBV7-9 and TRBJ2-1, the full variable domain reads DTGVSQNPRHKITKRGQNVTFRCDPISEHNRLYWYRQTLGQGPEFLTYFQNEAQLEKSRLLSDRFSAERPKGSFSTLEIQRTEQGDSAMYLCASSWEGTGDNEQFFGPGTRLTVL.

V gene TRBV7-2 combines with J gene TRBJ1-5, with TRBD1 as a possible D gene (5 bases). The CDR3 runs 15 residues. V gave up 1 base and J gave up 6 bases, with 13 bases separating them. Germline V gene sequence: CDR1 SGHTA, CDR2 FQGNSA. The CDR3 reads CASSLDAGGGQPQHF. CDR3 sequence (DNA): TGTGCCAGCAGCTTAGATGCGGGGGGGGGTCAGCCCCAGCATTTT. The full variable domain, in which reference TRBV7-2 and TRBJ1-5 provide the parts outside the CDR3, is GAGVSQSPSNKVTEKGKDVELRCDPISGHTALYWYRQSLGQGLEFLIYFQGNSAPDKSGLPSDRFSAERTGGSVSTLTIQRTQQEDSAVYLCASSLDAGGGQPQHFGDGTRLSIL.

This chain joins TRBV28 and TRBJ2-3; TRBD2 aligns across 10 bases. CDR3 length: 19 residues. The V segment lost 11 bases and the J segment 3 bases; nucleotides outside the gene matches: 23. Germline loops: CDR1 MDHEN, CDR2 SYDVKM. Here the CDR3 DNA reads TGTGCCGGCGGGACTATGAGGGTAGCGGGAGGTCCTTGGACAGATACGCAGTATTTT. This sequence encodes CAGGTMRVAGGPWTDTQYF.

About this clonotype: Given a much more abundant clone one base away, this may be a read error. The J gene is TRBJ2-1, the V gene TRBV6-1; TRBD2 matches 13 bases. The V segment lost 6 bases and the J segment 9 bases; nucleotides outside the gene matches: 2. The CDR3 contains 13 residues. CDR1 and CDR2 (germline): MNHNS, SASEGT. This chain's CDR3 is CASRGLAGSEQFF. The CDR3 nucleotides read TGTGCCAGCAGGGGACTAGCGGGATCTGAGCAGTTCTTC.

This chain uses TRBV18 with TRBJ1-1; no definite D call. CDR3 length equals 14 residues. V shed 4 bases and J shed 3 bases, with 12 bases lying between them. CDR1 and CDR2 (germline): KGHSH, LQKENI. The CDR3: CASSLNFGDTEAFF. As DNA, the CDR3 is TGTGCCAGCTCACTAAACTTTGGGGACACTGAAGCTTTCTTT. Full variable domain (outside the CDR3, taken from reference TRBV18 and TRBJ1-1): NAGVMQNPRHLVRRRGQEARLRCSPMKGHSHVYWYRQLPEEGLKFMVYLQKENIIDESGMPKERFSAEFPKEGPSILRIQQVVRGDSAAYFCASSLNFGDTEAFFGQGTRLTVV.

On this clonotype: A much larger clone differs by one base, so this may be a read error. V and J are TRBV2 and TRBJ2-5, with 9 bases fitting TRBD1. Trimming cost V 7 bases and J 7 bases; bases outside gene matches: 13. Germline V gene data show CDR1 as SNHLY and CDR2 as FYNNEI. This CDR3 is 15 amino acids long. This CDR3 reads CASTQQGAALGTQYF. The CDR3, as DNA: TGTGCCAGCACGCAACAGGGGGCAGCTTTAGGGACCCAGTACTTC. Together with reference TRBV2 and TRBJ2-5, the CDR3 gives the full variable domain: EPEVTQTPSHQVTQMGQEVILRCVPISNHLYFYWYRQILGQKVEFLVSFYNNEISEKSEIFDDQFSVERPDGSNFTLKIRSTKLEDSAMYFCASTQQGAALGTQYFGPGTRLLVL.

This clonotype was counted between two and nine times. This chain joins TRBV9 and TRBJ1-1; D not resolved. Germline V gives CDR1 SGDLS, CDR2 YYNGEE. This CDR3 has 13 amino acids. Trimming removed 4 bases at V and 10 bases at J, with 17 bases between. The CDR3: CASSPTPIQAAFF. The CDR3 bases are TGTGCCAGCAGCCCAACTCCAATACAAGCAGCTTTCTTT.

J is TRBJ2-1 and V is TRBV6-1, with 9 bases identical to TRBD2. V was clipped by 1 base and J by 2 bases; unmatched bases: 3. Germline V gene sequence: CDR1 MNHNS, CDR2 SASEGT. The CDR3 has 16 residues. The CDR3 sequence: CASSEGTSATYNEQFF. CDR3 bases: TGTGCCAGCAGTGAAGGGACTAGCGCTACCTACAATGAGCAGTTCTTC.

J is TRBJ2-3 and V is TRBV29-1; perhaps TRBD1 as D (5 bases). There are 13 residues in the CDR3. CDR1 and CDR2 from the germline V gene are SQVTM and ANQGSEA. V was pared by 4 bases and J by 4 bases, with 12 bases between. The CDR3 DNA sequence: TGCAGCGTTGCAAGGGGTAGCCCAGATACGCAGTATTTT. Protein sequence: CSVARGSPDTQYF.

This chain links TRBV6-1 with TRBJ2-7; TRBD2 matches 8 bases. The CDR3 extends over 19 amino acids. Germline V gives CDR1 MNHNS, CDR2 SASEGT. The junction had 20 bases not matched to a gene; V was cut back by 5 bases and J by 2 bases. The DNA of the CDR3 is TGTGCCAGCAGTCAGGGAGGGGGTTTAACTAGCGGAGCTCCCTACGAGCAGTACTTC. It translates to CASSQGGGLTSGAPYEQYF.

This clonotype was seen once. The gene calls are TRBV5-6 and TRBJ2-7; TRBD1 might be the D (6 bases). This CDR3 spans 16 amino acids. CDR1 is SGHDT and CDR2 is YYEEEE in the germline V gene. Trimming removed 5 bases at V and 0 bases at J, with 18 bases between. DNA of the CDR3: TGTGCCAGCAGTTTCTATCACCGGGACATCTCCTACGAGCAGTACTTC. Its translation: CASSFYHRDISYEQYF. Looking up the rest from reference TRBV5-6 and TRBJ2-7 gives the full variable domain: DAGVTQSPTHLIKTRGQQVTLRCSPKSGHDTVSWYQQALGQGPQFIFQYYEEEERQRGNFPDRFSGHQFPNYSSELNVNALLLGDSALYLCASSFYHRDISYEQYFGPGTRLTVT.

In this sample, this clonotype turned up many times. This chain joins TRBV30 and TRBJ1-1, with D possibly TRBD1 on 6 matching bases. Germline V CDR1 and CDR2: GTSNPN, SVGIG (reference sequence). CDR3 length: 17 amino acids. V lost 8 bases and J lost 5, with 30 bases in between. CDR3 residues: CAHLKGQNRVRGTEAFF. CDR3 coding DNA: TGTGCCCACCTCAAGGGTCAGAACAGGGTGAGAGGAACTGAAGCTTTCTTT.

This clonotype has ten or more counts. V and J are TRBV3-1 and TRBJ2-3; 15 positions agree with TRBD2. The CDR3 sequence is 19 residues long. Germline trimming cut 4 bases from V and 2 bases from J; bases unmatched to any gene: 10. Germline-derived CDR1 and CDR2 are LGHDT and YNNKEL (reference sequence). In DNA form, the CDR3 reads TGTGCCAGCAGCCCACGGACTAGCGGGAGGGCCCTCACCACAGATACGCAGTATTTT. Protein sequence: CASSPRTSGRALTTDTQYF.

The rearrangement joins TRBV5-1 to TRBJ1-1, with D possibly matching TRBD1 (5 bases). The V and J ends lost 4 bases and 4 bases respectively, with 20 bases between them. This CDR3 region has 16 residues. CDR1 and CDR2 from the germline V gene are SGHRS and YFSETQ. CDR3 sequence reads: CASSINFWGRGTEAFF. CDR3 DNA: TGCGCCAGCAGCATAAATTTTTGGGGGAGGGGCACTGAAGCTTTCTTT.

The gene calls are TRBV7-8 and TRBJ2-2, with D uncertain. Trimming stripped 2 bases from V and 6 bases from J, with 7 bases between. CDR3 size: 13 residues. The germline V gene encodes CDR1 SGHVS and CDR2 FQNEAQ. The CDR3 DNA sequence: TGTGCCAGCAGCTTACTCGAACCCGGGGAGCTGTTTTTT. Encoded protein: CASSLLEPGELFF.

The chain links TRBV9 to TRBJ2-5; D is perhaps TRBD2 (6 bases). V lost 3 bases and J lost 8, with 14 bases in between. CDR1 SGDLS and CDR2 YYNGEE come from the germline V gene. The length of the CDR3 is 13 residues. CDR3 region: CASSGDRLDTQYF. CDR3 nucleotide sequence: TGTGCCAGCAGCGGAGATAGACTAGATACCCAGTACTTC.

This clonotype is a singleton in its sample. This chain connects TRBV24-1 to TRBJ2-3; 14 nucleotides agree with TRBD2. Germline-derived CDR1 and CDR2 are KGHDR and SFDVKD. V gave up 6 bases and J gave up 6 bases; unmatched junction bases: 4. CDR3 length: 15 amino acids. CDR3 DNA: TGTGCCACCAGTACGGGACTAGCGGGAGTGGATACGCAGTATTTT. This codes for CATSTGLAGVDTQYF.

Notes on this clonotype: This could be a read error, since a much larger clone is one nucleotide away. The chain couples TRBV7-9 to TRBJ2-5; 8 bases agree with TRBD2. The ends lost 3 bases at V and 6 bases at J; junction bases unmatched: 12. Germline V lookup: CDR1 SEHNR, CDR2 FQNEAQ (reference sequence). This CDR3 has 16 amino acids. CDR3 amino acids: CASSFRLSGSLQTQYF. The CDR3 coding sequence is TGTGCCAGCAGCTTCCGGCTCAGCGGGAGTTTGCAGACCCAGTACTTC. Drawing the rest from reference TRBV7-9 and TRBJ2-5, the complete variable domain is DTGVSQNPRHKITKRGQNVTFRCDPISEHNRLYWYRQTLGQGPEFLTYFQNEAQLEKSRLLSDRFSAERPKGSFSTLEIQRTEQGDSAMYLCASSFRLSGSLQTQYFGPGTRLLVL.

Only a few counts were recorded for this clonotype. The genes are TRBV19 and TRBJ2-1; TRBD2 agrees at 10 bases. The V and J ends lost 3 bases and 0 bases, in that order; junction bases with no gene match: 8. This CDR3 spans 18 amino acids. Per germline, CDR1 LNHDA and CDR2 SQIVND (reference sequence). Here the CDR3 reads CASSISTSGLSSYNEQFF. The DNA of the CDR3 is TGTGCCAGTAGTATTTCGACTAGCGGGCTCAGCTCCTACAATGAGCAGTTCTTC.

This rearrangement joins TRBV5-1 to TRBJ2-2; D remains ambiguous. The CDR3 runs to 13 residues. V was trimmed by 3 bases and J by 7 bases, leaving 10 bases between them. CDR1 is SGHRS and CDR2 is YFSETQ in the germline V gene. The CDR3 spells CASSSDTVGELFF. CDR3 DNA sequence: TGCGCCAGCAGCTCGGATACAGTCGGGGAGCTGTTTTTT.